This T cell receptor (beta chain) was sequenced during a study of shared T cell receptors in the human thymus. Here immunoSEQ multiplex PCR was the method, and the copy in TCRdb shows in-frame clones only, minus some. This table holds about 660,000 clones, approximately 87% found once. The germline V gene has CDR1 SGHRS and CDR2 YFSETQ. CDR3 length: 15 amino acids. V lost 3 bases and J lost 4; bases outside the gene matches: 6. A further study also used this sample, focusing on human thymus T cells. Per that study: Thymus was obtained from resections taken during corrective heart surgery. Thymic and blood repertoires seemed to show skewed V and J gene use. Overlap was high between thymic repertoires from unrelated individuals, as reported in related research.

The clonotype comes from a boy in the first two years of life with a congenital heart defect. The source material was thymocytes. V is TRBV5-1 and J is TRBJ2-3; 9 nucleotides agree with TRBD2. CDR3 coding DNA: TGCGCCAGCAGCTCGGGACTAGCAGTGGCAGATACGCAGTATTTT. Translated: CASSSGLAVADTQYF.